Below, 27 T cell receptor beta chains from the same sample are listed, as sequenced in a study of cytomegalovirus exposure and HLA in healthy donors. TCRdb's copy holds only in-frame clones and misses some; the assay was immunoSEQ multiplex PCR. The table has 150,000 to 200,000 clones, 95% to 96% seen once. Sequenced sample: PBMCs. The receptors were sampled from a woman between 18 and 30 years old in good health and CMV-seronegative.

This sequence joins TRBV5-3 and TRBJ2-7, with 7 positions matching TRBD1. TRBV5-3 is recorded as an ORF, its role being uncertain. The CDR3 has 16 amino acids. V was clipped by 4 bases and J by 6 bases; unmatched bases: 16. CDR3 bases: TGTGCCAGAAGCGTGATCCTCGAGGGACAGCCCCCCGAGCAGTACTTC. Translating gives CARSVILEGQPPEQYF.

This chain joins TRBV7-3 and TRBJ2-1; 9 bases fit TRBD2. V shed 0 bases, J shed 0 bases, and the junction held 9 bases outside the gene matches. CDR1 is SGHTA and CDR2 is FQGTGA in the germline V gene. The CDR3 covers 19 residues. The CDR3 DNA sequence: TGTGCCAGCAGCTTAACGGGGCGGGGGGGGAAAAGCTCCTACAATGAGCAGTTCTTC. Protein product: CASSLTGRGGKSSYNEQFF.

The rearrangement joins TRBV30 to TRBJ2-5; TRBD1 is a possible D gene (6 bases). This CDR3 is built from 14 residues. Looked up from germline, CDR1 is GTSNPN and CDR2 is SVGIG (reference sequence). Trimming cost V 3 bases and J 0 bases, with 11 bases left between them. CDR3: CAWRGHTYQETQYF. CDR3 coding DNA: TGTGCCTGGAGGGGACACACGTACCAAGAGACCCAGTACTTC.

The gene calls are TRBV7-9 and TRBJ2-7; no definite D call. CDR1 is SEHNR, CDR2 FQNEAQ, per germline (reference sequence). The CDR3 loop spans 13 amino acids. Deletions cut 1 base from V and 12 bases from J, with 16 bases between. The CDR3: CASSLVSGQFPYF. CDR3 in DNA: TGTGCCAGCAGCTTAGTTTCTGGGCAGTTCCCGTACTTC.

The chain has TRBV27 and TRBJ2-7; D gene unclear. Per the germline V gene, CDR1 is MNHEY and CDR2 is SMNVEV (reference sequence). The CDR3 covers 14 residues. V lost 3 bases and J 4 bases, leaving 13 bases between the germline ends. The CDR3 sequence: CASSLVPGPYEQYF. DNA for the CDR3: TGTGCCAGCAGTTTGGTCCCAGGTCCGTACGAGCAGTACTTC.

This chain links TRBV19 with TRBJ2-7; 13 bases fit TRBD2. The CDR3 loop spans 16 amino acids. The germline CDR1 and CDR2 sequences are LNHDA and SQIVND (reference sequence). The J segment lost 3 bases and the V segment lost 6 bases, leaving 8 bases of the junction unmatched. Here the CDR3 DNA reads TGTGCCAGTAGCCGACTAGCGGGGGGCGCCCGCTACGAGCAGTACTTC. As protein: CASSRLAGGARYEQYF.

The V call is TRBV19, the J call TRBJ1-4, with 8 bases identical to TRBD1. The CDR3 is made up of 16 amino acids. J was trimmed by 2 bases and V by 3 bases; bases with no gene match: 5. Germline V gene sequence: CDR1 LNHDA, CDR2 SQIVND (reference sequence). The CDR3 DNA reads TGTGCCAGTAGTATGGGCCGGACAGGGACTAATGAAAAACTGTTTTTT. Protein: CASSMGRTGTNEKLFF.

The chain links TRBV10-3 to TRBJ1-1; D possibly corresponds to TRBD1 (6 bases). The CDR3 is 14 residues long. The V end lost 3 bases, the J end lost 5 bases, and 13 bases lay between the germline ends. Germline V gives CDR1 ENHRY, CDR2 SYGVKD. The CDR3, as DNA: TGTGCCATCAGTGAAAGAGGACAGCTGACTGAAGCTTTCTTT. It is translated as CAISERGQLTEAFF.

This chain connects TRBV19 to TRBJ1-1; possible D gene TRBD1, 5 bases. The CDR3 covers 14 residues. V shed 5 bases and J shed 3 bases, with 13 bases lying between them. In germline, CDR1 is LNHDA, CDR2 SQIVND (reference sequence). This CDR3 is CASSFTGGYTEAFF. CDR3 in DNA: TGTGCCAGTAGTTTTACGGGGGGTTACACTGAAGCTTTCTTT. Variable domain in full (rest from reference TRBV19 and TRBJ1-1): DGGITQSPKYLFRKEGQNVTLSCEQNLNHDAMYWYRQDPGQGLRLIYYSQIVNDFQKGDIAEGYSVSREKKESFPLTVTSAQKNPTAFYLCASSFTGGYTEAFFGQGTRLTVV.

CDR3 nucleotide sequence: TGTGCCAGTAGTCCCGGAACAGAGCGTAGAGGGCGGGGCACTGAAGCTTTCTTT. This sequence encodes CASSPGTERRGRGTEAFF. The rearrangement joins TRBV19 to TRBJ1-1; no firm D call. Germline V CDR1 and CDR2: LNHDA, SQIVND (reference sequence). V lost 5 bases and J 4 bases, leaving 26 bases between the germline ends. CDR3 length: 18 residues.

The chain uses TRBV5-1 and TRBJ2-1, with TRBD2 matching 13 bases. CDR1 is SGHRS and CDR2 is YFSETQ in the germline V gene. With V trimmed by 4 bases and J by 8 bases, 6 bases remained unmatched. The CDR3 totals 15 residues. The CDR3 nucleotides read TGCGCCAGCAGCAAGACTAGCGGGGGGCGGGATGAGCAGTTCTTC. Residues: CASSKTSGGRDEQFF.

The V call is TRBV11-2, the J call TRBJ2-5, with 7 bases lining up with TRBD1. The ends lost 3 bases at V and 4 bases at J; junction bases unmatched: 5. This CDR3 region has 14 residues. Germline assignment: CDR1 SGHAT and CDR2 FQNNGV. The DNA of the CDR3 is TGTGCCAGCAGCTTGGCAGGGGGATCAGAGACCCAGTACTTC. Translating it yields CASSLAGGSETQYF. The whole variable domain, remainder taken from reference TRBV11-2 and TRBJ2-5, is EAGVAQSPRYKIIEKRQSVAFWCNPISGHATLYWYQQILGQGPKLLIQFQNNGVVDDSQLPKDRFSAERLKGVDSTLKIQPAKLEDSAVYLCASSLAGGSETQYFGPGTRLLVL.

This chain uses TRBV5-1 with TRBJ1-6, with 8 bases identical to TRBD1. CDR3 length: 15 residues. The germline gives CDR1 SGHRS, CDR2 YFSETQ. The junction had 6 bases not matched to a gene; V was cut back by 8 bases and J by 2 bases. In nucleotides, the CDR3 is TGCGCCAGTTCTGAGACAGGGGCCTATAATTCACCCCTCCACTTT. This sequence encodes CASSETGAYNSPLHF.

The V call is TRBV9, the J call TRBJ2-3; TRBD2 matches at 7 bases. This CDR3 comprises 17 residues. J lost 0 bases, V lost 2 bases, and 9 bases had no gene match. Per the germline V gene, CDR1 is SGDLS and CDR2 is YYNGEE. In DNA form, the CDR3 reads TGTGCCAGCAGCGTCCTGAGCGGGGCCGCTAGCACAGATACGCAGTATTTT. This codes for CASSVLSGAASTDTQYF.

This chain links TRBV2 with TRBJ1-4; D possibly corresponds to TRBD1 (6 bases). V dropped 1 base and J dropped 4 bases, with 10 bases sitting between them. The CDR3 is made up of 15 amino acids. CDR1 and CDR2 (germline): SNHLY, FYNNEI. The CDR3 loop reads CASSEERQVNEKLFF. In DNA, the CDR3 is TGTGCCAGCAGTGAAGAGAGACAGGTTAATGAAAAACTGTTTTTT. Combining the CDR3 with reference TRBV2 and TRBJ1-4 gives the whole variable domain EPEVTQTPSHQVTQMGQEVILRCVPISNHLYFYWYRQILGQKVEFLVSFYNNEISEKSEIFDDQFSVERPDGSNFTLKIRSTKLEDSAMYFCASSEERQVNEKLFFGSGTQLSVL.

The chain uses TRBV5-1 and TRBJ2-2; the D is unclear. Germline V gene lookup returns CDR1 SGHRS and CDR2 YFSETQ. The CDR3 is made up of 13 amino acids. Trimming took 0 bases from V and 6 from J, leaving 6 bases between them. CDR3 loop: CASSLEAAGELFF. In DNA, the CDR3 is TGCGCCAGCAGCTTGGAAGCCGCCGGGGAGCTGTTTTTT.

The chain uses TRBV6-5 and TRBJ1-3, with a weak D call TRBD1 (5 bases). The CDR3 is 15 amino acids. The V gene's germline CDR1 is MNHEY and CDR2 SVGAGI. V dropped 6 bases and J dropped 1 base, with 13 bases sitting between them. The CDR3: CASSSWGDSGNTIYF. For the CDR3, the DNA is TGTGCCAGCAGCTCGTGGGGGGATTCTGGAAACACCATATATTTT.

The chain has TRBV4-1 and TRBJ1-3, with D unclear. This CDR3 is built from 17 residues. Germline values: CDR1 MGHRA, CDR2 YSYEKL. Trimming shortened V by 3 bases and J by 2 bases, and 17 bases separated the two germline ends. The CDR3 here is CASSHPREGLAGNTIYF. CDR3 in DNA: TGCGCCAGCAGCCACCCCCGCGAGGGTCTAGCTGGAAACACCATATATTTT.

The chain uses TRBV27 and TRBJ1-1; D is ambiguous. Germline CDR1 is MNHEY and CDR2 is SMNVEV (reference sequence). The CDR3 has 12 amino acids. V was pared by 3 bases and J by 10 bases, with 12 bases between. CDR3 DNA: TGTGCCAGCAGTTTTCGCCGGGGTACAGCTTTCTTT. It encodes CASSFRRGTAFF.

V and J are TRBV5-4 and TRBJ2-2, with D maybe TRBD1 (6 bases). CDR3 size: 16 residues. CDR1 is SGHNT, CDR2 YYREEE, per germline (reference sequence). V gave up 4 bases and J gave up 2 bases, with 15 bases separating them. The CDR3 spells CASSAYRDINTGELFF. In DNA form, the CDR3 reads TGTGCCAGCAGCGCTTACCGGGACATTAACACCGGGGAGCTGTTTTTT.

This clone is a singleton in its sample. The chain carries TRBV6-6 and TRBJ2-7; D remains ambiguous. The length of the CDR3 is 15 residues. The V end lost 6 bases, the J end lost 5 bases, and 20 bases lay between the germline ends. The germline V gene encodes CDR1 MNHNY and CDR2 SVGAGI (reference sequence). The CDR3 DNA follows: TGTGCCAGCAGGGCGGCCCCAGCTTTACGCGACGAGCAGTACTTC. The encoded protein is CASRAAPALRDEQYF.

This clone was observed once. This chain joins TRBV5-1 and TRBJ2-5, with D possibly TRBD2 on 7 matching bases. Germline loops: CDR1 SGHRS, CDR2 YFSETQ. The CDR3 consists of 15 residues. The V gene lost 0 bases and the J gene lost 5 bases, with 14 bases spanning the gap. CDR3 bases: TGCGCCAGCAGCTTGGTTGGGGGGGCCGGGGAGACCCAGTACTTC. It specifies CASSLVGGAGETQYF.

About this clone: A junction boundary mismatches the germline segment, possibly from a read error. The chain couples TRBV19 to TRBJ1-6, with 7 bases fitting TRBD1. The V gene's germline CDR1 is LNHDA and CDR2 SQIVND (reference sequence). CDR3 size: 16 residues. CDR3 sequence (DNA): TGTGCCAGTGGTATGACCGGGACAGCTTATAATTCACCCCTCCACTTT. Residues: CASGMTGTAYNSPLHF.

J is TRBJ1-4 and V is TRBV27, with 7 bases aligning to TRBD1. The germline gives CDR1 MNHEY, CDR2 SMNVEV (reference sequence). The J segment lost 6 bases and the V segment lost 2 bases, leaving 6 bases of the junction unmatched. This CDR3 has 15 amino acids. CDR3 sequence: CASSLAGTAYEKLFF. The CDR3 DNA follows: TGTGCCAGCAGTTTAGCGGGGACAGCCTATGAAAAACTGTTTTTT.

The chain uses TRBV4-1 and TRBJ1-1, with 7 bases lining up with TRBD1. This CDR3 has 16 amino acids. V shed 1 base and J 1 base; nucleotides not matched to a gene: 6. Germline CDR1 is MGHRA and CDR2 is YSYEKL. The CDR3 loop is CASSQVNRGQNTEAFF. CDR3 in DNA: TGCGCCAGCAGCCAAGTTAACAGGGGACAGAACACTGAAGCTTTCTTT.

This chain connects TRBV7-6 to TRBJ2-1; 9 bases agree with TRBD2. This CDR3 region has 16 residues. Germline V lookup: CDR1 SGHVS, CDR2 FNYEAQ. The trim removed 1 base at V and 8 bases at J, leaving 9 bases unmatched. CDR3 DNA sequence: TGTGCCAGCAGCTTAGTAGGTCTAGCGGGGATCGATGAGCAGTTCTTC. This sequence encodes CASSLVGLAGIDEQFF.

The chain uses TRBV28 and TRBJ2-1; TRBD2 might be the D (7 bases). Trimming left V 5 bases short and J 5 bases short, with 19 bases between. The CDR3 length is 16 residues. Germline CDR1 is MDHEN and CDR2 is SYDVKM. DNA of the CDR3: TGTGCCAGCAGTCCTCCCGGGGGGCCAGTCCACAATGAGCAGTTCTTC. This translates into CASSPPGGPVHNEQFF.